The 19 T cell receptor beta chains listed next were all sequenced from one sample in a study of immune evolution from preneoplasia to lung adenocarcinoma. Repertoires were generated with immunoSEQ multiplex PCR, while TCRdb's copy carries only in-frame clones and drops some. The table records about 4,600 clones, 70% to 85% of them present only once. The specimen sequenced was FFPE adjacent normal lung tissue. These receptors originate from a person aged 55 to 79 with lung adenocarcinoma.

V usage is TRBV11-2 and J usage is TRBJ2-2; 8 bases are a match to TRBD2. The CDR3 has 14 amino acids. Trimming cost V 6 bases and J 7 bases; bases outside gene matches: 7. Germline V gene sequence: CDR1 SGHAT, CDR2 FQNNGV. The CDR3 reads CASREREKGGELFF. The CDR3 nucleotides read TGTGCCAGCAGAGAGCGGGAGAAGGGCGGGGAGCTGTTTTTT. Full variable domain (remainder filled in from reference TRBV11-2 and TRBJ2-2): EAGVAQSPRYKIIEKRQSVAFWCNPISGHATLYWYQQILGQGPKLLIQFQNNGVVDDSQLPKDRFSAERLKGVDSTLKIQPAKLEDSAVYLCASREREKGGELFFGEGSRLTVL.

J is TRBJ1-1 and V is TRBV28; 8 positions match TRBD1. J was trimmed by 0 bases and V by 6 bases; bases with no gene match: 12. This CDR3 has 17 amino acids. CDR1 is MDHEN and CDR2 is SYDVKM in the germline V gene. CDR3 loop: CASSRGQGMTMNTEAFF. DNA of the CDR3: TGTGCCAGCAGCCGTGGACAGGGTATGACCATGAACACTGAAGCTTTCTTT.

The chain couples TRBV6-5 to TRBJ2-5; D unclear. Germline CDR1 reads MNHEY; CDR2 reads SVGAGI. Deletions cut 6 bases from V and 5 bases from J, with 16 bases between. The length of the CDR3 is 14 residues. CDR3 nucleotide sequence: TGTGCCAGCAGCCCCTCCTTCGTGATGGAGACCCAGTACTTC. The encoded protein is CASSPSFVMETQYF.

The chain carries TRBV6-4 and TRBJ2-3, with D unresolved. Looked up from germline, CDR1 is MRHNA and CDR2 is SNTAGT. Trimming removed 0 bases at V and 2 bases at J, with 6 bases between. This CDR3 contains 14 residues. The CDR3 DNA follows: TGTGCCAGCAGTGACTCGGCAGTCACAGATACGCAGTATTTT. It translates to CASSDSAVTDTQYF.

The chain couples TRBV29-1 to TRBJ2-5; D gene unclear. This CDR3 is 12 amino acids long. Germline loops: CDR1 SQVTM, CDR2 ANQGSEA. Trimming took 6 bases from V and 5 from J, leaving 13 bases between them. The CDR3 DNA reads TGCAGCGTCAAAGGGTTAACGGAGACCCAGTACTTC. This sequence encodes CSVKGLTETQYF. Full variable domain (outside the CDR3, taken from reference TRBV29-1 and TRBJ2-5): SAVISQKPSRDICQRGTSLTIQCQVDSQVTMMFWYRQQPGQSLTLIATANQGSEATYESGFVIDKFPISRPNLTFSTLTVSNMSPEDSSIYLCSVKGLTETQYFGPGTRLLVL.

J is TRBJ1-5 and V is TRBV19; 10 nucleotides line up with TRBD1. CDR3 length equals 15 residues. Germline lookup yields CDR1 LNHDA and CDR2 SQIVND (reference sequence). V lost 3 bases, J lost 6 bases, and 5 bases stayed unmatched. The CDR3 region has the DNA TGTGCCAGTAGTATCCAAGACAGGGGGCCTCAGCCCCAGCATTTT. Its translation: CASSIQDRGPQPQHF.

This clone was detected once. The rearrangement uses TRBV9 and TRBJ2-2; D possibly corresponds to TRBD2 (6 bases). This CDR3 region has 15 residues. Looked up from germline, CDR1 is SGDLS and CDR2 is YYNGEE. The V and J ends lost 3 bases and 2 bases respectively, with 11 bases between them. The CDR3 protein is CASSARDANTGELFF. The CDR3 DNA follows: TGTGCCAGCAGCGCGCGGGACGCAAACACCGGGGAGCTGTTTTTT.

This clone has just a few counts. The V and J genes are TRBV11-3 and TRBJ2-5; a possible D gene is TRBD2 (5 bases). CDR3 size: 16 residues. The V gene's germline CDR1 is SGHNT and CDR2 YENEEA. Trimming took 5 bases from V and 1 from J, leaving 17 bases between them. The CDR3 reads CASSPRRGSPQETQYF. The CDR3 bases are TGTGCCAGCAGCCCCCGGCGCGGGTCCCCCCAAGAGACCCAGTACTTC.

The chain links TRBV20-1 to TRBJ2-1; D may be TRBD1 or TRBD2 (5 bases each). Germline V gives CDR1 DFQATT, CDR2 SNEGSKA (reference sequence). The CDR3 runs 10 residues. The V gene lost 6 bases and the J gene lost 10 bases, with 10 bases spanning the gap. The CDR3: CSAGTEEQFF. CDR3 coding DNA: TGCAGTGCCGGGACGGAGGAGCAGTTCTTC.

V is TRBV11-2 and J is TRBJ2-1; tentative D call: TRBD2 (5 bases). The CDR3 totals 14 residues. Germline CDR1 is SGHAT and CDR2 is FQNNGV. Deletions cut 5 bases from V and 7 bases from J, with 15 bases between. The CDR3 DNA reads TGTGCCAGCAGCCAGAGGACTGATGGGAATGAGCAGTTCTTC. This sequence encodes CASSQRTDGNEQFF.

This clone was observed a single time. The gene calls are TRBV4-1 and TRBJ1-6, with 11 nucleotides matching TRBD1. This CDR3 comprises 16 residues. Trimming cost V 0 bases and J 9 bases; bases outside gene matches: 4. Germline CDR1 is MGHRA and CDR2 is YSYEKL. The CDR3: CASSQDAGTGGSPLHF. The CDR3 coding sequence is TGCGCCAGCAGCCAAGATGCCGGGACAGGGGGTTCACCCCTCCACTTT.

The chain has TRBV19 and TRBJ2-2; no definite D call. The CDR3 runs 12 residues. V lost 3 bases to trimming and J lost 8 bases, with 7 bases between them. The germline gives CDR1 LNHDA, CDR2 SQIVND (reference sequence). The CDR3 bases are TGTGCCAGTAGTATTTGGGTAGGGGAGCTGTTTTTT. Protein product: CASSIWVGELFF. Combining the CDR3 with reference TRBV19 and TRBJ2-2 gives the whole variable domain DGGITQSPKYLFRKEGQNVTLSCEQNLNHDAMYWYRQDPGQGLRLIYYSQIVNDFQKGDIAEGYSVSREKKESFPLTVTSAQKNPTAFYLCASSIWVGELFFGEGSRLTVL.

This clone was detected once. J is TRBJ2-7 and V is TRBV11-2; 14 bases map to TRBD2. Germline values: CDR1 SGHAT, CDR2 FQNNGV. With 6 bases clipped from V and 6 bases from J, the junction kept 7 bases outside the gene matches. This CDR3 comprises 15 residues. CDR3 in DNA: TGTGCCAGCAGTCCGGGACTAGCGGGAGTTTTCGAGCAGTACTTC. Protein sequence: CASSPGLAGVFEQYF. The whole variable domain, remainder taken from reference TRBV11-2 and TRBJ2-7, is EAGVAQSPRYKIIEKRQSVAFWCNPISGHATLYWYQQILGQGPKLLIQFQNNGVVDDSQLPKDRFSAERLKGVDSTLKIQPAKLEDSAVYLCASSPGLAGVFEQYFGPGTRLTVT.

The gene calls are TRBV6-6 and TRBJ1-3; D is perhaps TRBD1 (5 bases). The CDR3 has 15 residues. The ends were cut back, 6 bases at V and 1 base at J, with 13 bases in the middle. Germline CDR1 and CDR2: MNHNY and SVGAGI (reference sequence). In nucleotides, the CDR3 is TGTGCCAGCAGCAATGGGCAGGGATCTGGAAACACCATATATTTT. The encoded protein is CASSNGQGSGNTIYF.

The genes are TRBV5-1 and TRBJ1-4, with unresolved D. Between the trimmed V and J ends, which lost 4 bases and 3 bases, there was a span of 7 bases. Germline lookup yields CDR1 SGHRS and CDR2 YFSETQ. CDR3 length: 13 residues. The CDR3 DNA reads TGCGCCAGCAGCCGGCGATCTAATGAAAAACTGTTTTTT. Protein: CASSRRSNEKLFF.

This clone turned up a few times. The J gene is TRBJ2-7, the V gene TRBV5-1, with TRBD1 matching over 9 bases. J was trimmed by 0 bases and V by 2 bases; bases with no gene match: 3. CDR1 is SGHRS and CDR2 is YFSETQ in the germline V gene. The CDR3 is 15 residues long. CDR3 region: CASSFRTGDSYEQYF. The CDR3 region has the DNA TGCGCCAGCAGCTTCAGGACAGGGGACTCCTACGAGCAGTACTTC.

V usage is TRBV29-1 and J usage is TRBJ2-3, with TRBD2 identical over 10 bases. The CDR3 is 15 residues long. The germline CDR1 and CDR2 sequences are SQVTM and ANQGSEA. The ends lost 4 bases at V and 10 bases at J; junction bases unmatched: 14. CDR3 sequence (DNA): TGCAGCGTTGCGGGATGGGCTAGCGGGAGTGGGGCGCAGTATTTT. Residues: CSVAGWASGSGAQYF.

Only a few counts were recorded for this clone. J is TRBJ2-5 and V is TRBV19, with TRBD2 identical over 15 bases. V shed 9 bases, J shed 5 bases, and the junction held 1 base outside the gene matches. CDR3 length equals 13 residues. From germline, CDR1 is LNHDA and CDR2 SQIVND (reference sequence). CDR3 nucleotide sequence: TGTGCCAGCGGGACTAGCGGGAGGGAGACCCAGTACTTC. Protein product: CASGTSGRETQYF.

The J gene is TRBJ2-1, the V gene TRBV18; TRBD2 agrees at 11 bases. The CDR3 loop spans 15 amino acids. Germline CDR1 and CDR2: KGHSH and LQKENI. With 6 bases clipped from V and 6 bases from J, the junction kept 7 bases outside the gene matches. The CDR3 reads CASSPTSGSSNEQFF. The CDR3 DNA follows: TGTGCCAGCTCCCCCACTAGCGGGAGCTCCAATGAGCAGTTCTTC. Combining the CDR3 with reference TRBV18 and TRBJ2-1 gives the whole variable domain NAGVMQNPRHLVRRRGQEARLRCSPMKGHSHVYWYRQLPEEGLKFMVYLQKENIIDESGMPKERFSAEFPKEGPSILRIQQVVRGDSAAYFCASSPTSGSSNEQFFGPGTRLTVL.